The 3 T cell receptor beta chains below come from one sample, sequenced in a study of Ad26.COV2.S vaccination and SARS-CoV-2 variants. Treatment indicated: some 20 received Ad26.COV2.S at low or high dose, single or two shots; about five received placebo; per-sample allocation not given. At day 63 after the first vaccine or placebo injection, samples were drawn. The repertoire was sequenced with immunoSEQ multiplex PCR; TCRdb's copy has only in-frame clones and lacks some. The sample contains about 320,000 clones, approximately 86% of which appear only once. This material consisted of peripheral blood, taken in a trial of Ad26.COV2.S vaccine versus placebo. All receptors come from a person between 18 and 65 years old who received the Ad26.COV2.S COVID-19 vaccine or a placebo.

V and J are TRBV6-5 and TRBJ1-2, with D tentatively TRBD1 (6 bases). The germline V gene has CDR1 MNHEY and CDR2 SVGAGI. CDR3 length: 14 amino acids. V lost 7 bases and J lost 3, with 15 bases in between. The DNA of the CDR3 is TGTGCCAGCAATCTCGGGGGCTTGGACTATGGCTACACCTTC. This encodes CASNLGGLDYGYTF.

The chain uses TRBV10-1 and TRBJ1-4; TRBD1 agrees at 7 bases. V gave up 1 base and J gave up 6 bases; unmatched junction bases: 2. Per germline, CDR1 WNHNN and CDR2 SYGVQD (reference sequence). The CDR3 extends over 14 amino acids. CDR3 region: CASSEFQGDEKLFF. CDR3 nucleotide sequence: TGCGCCAGCAGTGAGTTCCAGGGGGATGAAAAACTGTTTTTT.

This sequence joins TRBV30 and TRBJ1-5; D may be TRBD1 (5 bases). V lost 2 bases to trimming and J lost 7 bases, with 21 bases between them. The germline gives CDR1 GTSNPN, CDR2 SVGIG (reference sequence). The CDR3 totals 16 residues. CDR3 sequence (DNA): TGTGCCTGGAGTATTCTTGGGGCGGAGTATCCCCAGCCCCAGCATTTT. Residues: CAWSILGAEYPQPQHF.